This TCR beta chain was recorded in a study of blood T cell repertoires in COVID-19. As for the study in general: Whether acute or convalescent, the COVID-19 samples came from the United States, Italy and Spain. Nucleic acid was either cDNA or gDNA, and it came from T cells, B-cell-depleted T cells, or PBMCs.

Germline V gene data show CDR1 as KGHSH and CDR2 as LQKENI. This CDR3 has 16 amino acids. The V and J ends lost 6 bases and 2 bases respectively, with 20 bases between them. Data came from immunoSEQ multiplex PCR; TCRdb stores just in-frame clones and leaves some out. This table holds some 360,000 clones, 70% to 90% found once. Source material: peripheral blood. J is TRBJ2-7 and V is TRBV18, with D perhaps matching TRBD2 (6 bases). The source is a woman in her sixties with COVID-19, enrolled during active disease. The CDR3 DNA is TGTGCCAGCTCCTTAAATGGACCAAGCGGGCCCTACGAGCAGTACTTC. It is translated as CASSLNGPSGPYEQYF.